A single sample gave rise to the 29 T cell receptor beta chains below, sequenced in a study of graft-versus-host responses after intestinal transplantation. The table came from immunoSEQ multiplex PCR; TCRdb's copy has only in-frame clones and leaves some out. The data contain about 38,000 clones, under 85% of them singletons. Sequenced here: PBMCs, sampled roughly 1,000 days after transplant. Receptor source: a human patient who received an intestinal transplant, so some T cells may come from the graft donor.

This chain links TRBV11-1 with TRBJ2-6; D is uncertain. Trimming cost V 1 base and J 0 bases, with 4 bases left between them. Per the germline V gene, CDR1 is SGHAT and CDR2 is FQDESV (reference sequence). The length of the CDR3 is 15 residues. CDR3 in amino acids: CASSLDSSGANVLTF. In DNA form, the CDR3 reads TGTGCCAGCAGCTTAGACAGCTCTGGGGCCAACGTCCTGACTTTC.

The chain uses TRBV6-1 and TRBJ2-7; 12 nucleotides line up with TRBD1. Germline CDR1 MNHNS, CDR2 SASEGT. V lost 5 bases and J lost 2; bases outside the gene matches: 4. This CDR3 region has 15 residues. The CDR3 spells CASSTRDRGPYEQYF. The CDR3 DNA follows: TGTGCCAGCAGTACCCGGGACAGGGGGCCCTACGAGCAGTACTTC.

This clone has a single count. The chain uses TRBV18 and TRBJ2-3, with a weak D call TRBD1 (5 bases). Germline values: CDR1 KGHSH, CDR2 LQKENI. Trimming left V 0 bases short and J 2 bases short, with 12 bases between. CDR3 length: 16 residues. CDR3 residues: CASSPPGAPLTDTQYF. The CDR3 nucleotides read TGTGCCAGCTCACCACCAGGGGCCCCCCTCACAGATACGCAGTATTTT.

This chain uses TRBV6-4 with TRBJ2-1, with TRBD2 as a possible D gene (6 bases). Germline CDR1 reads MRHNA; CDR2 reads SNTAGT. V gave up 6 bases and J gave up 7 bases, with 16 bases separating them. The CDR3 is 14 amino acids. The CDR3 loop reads CASSRDSEKNEQFF. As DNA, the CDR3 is TGTGCCAGCAGCCGGGACTCTGAGAAGAATGAGCAGTTCTTC.

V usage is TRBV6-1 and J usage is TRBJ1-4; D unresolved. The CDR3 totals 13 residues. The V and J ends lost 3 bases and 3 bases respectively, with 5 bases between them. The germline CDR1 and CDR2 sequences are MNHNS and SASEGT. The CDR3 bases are TGTGCCAGCAGTGACTCCCCTAATGAAAAACTGTTTTTT. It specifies CASSDSPNEKLFF.

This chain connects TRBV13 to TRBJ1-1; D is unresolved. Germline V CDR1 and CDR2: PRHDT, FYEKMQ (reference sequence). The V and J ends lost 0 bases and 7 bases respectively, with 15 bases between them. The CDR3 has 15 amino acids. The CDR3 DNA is TGTGCCAGCAGCTTAGGGAGGGCTGCGACCGGTGAAGCTTTCTTT. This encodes CASSLGRAATGEAFF. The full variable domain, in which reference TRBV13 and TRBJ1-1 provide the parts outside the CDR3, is AAGVIQSPRHLIKEKRETATLKCYPIPRHDTVYWYQQGPGQDPQFLISFYEKMQSDKGSIPDRFSAQQFSDYHSELNMSSLELGDSALYFCASSLGRAATGEAFFGQGTRLTVV.

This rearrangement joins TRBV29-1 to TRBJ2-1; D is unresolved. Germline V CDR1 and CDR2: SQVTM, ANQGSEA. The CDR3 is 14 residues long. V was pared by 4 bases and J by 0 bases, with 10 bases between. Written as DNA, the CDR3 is TGCAGCGTTGTAGGTTCTCGCTCCTACAATGAGCAGTTCTTC. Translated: CSVVGSRSYNEQFF.

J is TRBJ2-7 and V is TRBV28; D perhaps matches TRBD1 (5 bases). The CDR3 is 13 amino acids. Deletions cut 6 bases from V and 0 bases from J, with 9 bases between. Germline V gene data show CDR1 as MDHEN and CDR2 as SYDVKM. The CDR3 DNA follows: TGTGCCAGCAGGGGGCCCAGCTCCTACGAGCAGTACTTC. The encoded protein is CASRGPSSYEQYF.

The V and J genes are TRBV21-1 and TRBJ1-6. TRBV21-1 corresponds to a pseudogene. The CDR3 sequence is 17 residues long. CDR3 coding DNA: TGTGCCAGCAGCAAATCTGCGGAGAGGGACTATAATTCACCCCTCCACTTT. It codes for CASSKSAERDYNSPLHF.

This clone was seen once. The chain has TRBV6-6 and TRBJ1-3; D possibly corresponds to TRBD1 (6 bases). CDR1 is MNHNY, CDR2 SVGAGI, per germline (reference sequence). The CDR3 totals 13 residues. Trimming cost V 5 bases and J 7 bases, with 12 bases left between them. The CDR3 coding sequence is TGTGCCAGCAGTATTCAGGGGTTGAACACCATATATTTT. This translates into CASSIQGLNTIYF.

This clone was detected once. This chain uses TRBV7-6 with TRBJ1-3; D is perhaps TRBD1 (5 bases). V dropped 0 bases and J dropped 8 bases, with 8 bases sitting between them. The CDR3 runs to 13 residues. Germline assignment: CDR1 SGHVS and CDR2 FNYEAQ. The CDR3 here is CASSLAGGDTIYF. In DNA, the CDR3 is TGTGCCAGCAGCTTAGCTGGGGGGGACACCATATATTTT.

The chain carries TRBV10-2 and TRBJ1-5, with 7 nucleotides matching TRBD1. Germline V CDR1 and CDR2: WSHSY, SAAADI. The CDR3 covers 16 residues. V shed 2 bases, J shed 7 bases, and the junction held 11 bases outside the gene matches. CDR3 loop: CASSEGVRGPRQPQHF. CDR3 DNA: TGCGCCAGCAGTGAGGGGGTAAGGGGGCCAAGGCAGCCCCAGCATTTT.

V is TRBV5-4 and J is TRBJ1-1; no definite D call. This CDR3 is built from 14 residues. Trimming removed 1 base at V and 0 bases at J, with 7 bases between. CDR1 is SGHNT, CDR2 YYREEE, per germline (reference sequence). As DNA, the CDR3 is TGTGCCAGCAGCTTGCCGGGTATGAACACTGAAGCTTTCTTT. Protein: CASSLPGMNTEAFF.

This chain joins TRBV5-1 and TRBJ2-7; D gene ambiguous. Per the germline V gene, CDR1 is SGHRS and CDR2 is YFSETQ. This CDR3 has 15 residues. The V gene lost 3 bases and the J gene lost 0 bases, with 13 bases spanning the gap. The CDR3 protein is CASSSHSAGSYEQYF. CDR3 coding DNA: TGCGCCAGCAGCTCCCACAGCGCCGGCTCCTACGAGCAGTACTTC.

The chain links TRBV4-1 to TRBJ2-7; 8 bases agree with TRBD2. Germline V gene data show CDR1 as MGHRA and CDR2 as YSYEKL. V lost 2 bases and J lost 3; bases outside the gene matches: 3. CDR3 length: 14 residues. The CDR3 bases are TGCGCCAGCAGCCAATCGGCGGGAGGCTACGAGCAGTACTTC. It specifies CASSQSAGGYEQYF.

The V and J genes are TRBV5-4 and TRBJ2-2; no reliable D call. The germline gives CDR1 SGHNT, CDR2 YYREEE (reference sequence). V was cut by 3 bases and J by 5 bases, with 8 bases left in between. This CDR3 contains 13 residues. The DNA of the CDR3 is TGTGCCAGCAGCTGGGAAGGGACCGGGGAGCTGTTTTTT. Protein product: CASSWEGTGELFF.

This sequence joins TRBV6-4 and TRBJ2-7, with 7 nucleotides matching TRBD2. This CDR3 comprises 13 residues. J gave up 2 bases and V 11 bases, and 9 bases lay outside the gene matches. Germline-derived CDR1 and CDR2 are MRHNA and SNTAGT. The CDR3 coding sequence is TGTGCCGGCGGTCGGGAGGTCACCTACGAGCAGTACTTC. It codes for CAGGREVTYEQYF.

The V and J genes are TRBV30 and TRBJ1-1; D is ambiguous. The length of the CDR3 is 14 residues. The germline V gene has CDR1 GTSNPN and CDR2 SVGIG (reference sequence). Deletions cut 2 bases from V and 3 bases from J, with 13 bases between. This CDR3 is CAWSSWGVDTEAFF. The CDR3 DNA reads TGTGCCTGGAGTTCTTGGGGAGTTGACACTGAAGCTTTCTTT.

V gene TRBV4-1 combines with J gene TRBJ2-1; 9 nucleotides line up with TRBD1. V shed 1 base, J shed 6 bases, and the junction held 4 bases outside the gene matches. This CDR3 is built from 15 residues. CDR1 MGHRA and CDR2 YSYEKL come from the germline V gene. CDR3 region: CASSQGDREFNEQFF. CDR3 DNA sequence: TGCGCCAGCAGCCAAGGGGACAGGGAGTTCAATGAGCAGTTCTTC.

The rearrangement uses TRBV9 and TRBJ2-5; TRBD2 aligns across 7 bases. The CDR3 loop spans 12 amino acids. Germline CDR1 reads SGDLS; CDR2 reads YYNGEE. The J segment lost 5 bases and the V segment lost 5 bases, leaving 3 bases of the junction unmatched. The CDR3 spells CASSREGETQYF. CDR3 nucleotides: TGTGCCAGCAGTAGGGAGGGGGAGACCCAGTACTTC. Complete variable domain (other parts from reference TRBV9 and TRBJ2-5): DSGVTQTPKHLITATGQRVTLRCSPRSGDLSVYWYQQSLDQGLQFLIQYYNGEERAKGNILERFSAQQFPDLHSELNLSSLELGDSALYFCASSREGETQYFGPGTRLLVL.

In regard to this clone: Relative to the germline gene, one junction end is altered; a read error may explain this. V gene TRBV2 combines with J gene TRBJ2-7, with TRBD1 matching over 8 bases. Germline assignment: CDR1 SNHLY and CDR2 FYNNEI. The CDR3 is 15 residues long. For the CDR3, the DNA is TGTGCCGGCAGAACAGCACAGGGGGTCAACTACGAGCAGTACTTC. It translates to CAGRTAQGVNYEQYF.

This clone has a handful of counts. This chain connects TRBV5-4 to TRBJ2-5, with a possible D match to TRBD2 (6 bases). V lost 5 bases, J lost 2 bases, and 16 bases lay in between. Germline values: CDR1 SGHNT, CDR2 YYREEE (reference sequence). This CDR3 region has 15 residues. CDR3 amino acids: CASSRIGLQQETQYF. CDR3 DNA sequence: TGTGCCAGCAGTCGAATAGGACTACAACAAGAGACCCAGTACTTC.

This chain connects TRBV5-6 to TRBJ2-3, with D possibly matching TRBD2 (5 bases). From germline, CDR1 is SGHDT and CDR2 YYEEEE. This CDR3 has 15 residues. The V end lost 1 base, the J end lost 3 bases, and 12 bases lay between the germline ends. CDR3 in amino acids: CASSLPDRGTDTQYF. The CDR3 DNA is TGTGCCAGCAGCTTGCCGGACCGAGGGACAGATACGCAGTATTTT.

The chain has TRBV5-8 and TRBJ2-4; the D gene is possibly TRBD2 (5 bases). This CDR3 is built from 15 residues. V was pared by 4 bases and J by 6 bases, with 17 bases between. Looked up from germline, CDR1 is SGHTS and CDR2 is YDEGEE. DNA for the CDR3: TGTGCCAGCAGCGGCGCGGGCGGGCAATTAAACATTCAGTACTTC. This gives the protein CASSGAGGQLNIQYF.

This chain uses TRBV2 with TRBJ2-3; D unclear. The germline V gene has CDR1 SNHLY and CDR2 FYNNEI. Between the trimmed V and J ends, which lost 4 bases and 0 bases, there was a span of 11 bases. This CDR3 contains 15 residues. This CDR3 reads CASSGPGQSTDTQYF. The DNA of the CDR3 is TGTGCCAGCAGTGGCCCCGGGCAGAGCACAGATACGCAGTATTTT.

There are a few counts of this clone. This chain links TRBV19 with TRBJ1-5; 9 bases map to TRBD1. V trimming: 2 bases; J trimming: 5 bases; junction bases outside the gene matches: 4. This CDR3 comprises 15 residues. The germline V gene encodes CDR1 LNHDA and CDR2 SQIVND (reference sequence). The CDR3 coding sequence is TGTGCCAGTAGTATATGGACAGGGGATGATCAGCCCCAGCATTTT. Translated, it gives CASSIWTGDDQPQHF.

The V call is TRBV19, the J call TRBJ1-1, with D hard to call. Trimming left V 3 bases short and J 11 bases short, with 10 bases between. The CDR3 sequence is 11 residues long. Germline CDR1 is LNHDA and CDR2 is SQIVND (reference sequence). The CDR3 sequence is CASSIGEGAFF. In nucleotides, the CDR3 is TGTGCCAGTAGTATCGGTGAGGGTGCTTTCTTT. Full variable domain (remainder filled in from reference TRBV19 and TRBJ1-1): DGGITQSPKYLFRKEGQNVTLSCEQNLNHDAMYWYRQDPGQGLRLIYYSQIVNDFQKGDIAEGYSVSREKKESFPLTVTSAQKNPTAFYLCASSIGEGAFFGQGTRLTVV.

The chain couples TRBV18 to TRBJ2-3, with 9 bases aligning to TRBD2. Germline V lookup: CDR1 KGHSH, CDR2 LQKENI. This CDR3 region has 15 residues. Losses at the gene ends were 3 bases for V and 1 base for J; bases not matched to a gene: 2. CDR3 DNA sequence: TGTGCCAGCTCACCGCGCGGGGGGGGCACAGATACGCAGTATTTT. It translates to CASSPRGGGTDTQYF.

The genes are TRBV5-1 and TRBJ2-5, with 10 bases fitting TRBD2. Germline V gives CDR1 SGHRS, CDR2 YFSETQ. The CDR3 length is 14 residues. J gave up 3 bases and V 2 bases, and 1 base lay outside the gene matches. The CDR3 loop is CASSFGLAEETQYF. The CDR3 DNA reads TGCGCCAGCAGCTTTGGACTAGCGGAAGAGACCCAGTACTTC.